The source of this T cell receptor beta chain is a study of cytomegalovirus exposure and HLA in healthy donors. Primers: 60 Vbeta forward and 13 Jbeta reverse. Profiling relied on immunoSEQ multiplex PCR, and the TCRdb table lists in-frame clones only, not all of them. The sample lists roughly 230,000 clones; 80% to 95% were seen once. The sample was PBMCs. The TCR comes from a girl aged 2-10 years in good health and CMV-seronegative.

CDR3 nucleotides: TGTGCCAGCAGCCAACGGACAGGGGGCACTGAAGCTTTCTTT. It specifies CASSQRTGGTEAFF. This chain uses TRBV11-2 with TRBJ1-1, with 10 bases fitting TRBD1. The V gene's germline CDR1 is SGHAT and CDR2 FQNNGV. V shed 5 bases and J 4 bases; nucleotides not matched to a gene: 4. This CDR3 region has 14 residues.